What follows are 14 T cell receptor beta chains derived from one specimen sequenced in a study of PD-1 blockade in classical Hodgkin lymphoma. Time point here: cycle 4 day 1 (C4D1), after less than 7 weeks of nivolumab. All patients experienced relapse after autologous stem cell transplantation, and brentuximab vedotin exposure was variable. The assay was immunoSEQ multiplex PCR, and TCRdb's table has in-frame clones only and misses some. The table records 20,000 to 30,000 clones, 84% of them present only once. This material consisted of peripheral blood mononuclear cells (PBMCs), taken before the fourth cycle of nivolumab. These receptors all come from a human donor with classical Hodgkin lymphoma.

The gene calls are TRBV4-2 and TRBJ1-2; TRBD1 matches 7 bases. Unmatched junction bases numbered 11, after V lost 0 bases and J lost 7 bases. The CDR3 runs 16 residues. Germline V gene sequence: CDR1 LGHNA, CDR2 YNFKEQ. The CDR3 coding sequence is TGTGCCAGCAGCCAAGATCTAGGGGGCGCACGAAGTGGCTACACCTTC. It yields the protein CASSQDLGGARSGYTF.

As DNA, the CDR3 is TGTGCCAGCAGTTACGACAGGATGGGCAATCAGCCCCAGCATTTT. This encodes CASSYDRMGNQPQHF. V gene TRBV6-5 combines with J gene TRBJ1-5; TRBD1 might be the D (6 bases). The CDR3 has 15 amino acids. Per the germline V gene, CDR1 is MNHEY and CDR2 is SVGAGI. V was pared by 2 bases and J by 2 bases, with 10 bases between.

The chain couples TRBV6-6 to TRBJ1-5, with TRBD1 as a possible D gene (5 bases). The CDR3 is made up of 14 amino acids. CDR1 and CDR2 from the germline V gene are MNHNY and SVGAGI (reference sequence). The V gene lost 8 bases and the J gene lost 4 bases, with 15 bases spanning the gap. The CDR3 DNA is TGTGCCAGCGGCGCCGGGGCCGTTAATCAGCCCCAGCATTTT. It translates to CASGAGAVNQPQHF.

The chain links TRBV7-9 to TRBJ2-3, with D perhaps matching TRBD1 (6 bases). The CDR3 length is 16 residues. The V gene lost 4 bases and the J gene lost 8 bases, with 22 bases spanning the gap. CDR1 and CDR2 (germline): SEHNR, FQNEAQ (reference sequence). The CDR3 region is CASSSTKKLGGPTQYF. CDR3 nucleotide sequence: TGTGCCAGCAGCTCCACGAAAAAACTAGGGGGTCCTACGCAGTATTTT.

The chain is built from TRBV19 and TRBJ1-1; maybe TRBD1 (5 bases). Per the germline V gene, CDR1 is LNHDA and CDR2 is SQIVND (reference sequence). The CDR3 is 14 amino acids. Trimming pared 6 bases from V and 3 bases from J, leaving 14 bases between. The CDR3 bases are TGTGCCAGTAGCGCCTTGGGGGGGTACACTGAAGCTTTCTTT. It translates to CASSALGGYTEAFF.

This clone was detected only once. The V and J genes are TRBV27 and TRBJ1-1; perhaps TRBD1 as D (6 bases). Germline CDR1 MNHEY, CDR2 SMNVEV (reference sequence). The V end lost 6 bases, the J end lost 6 bases, and 26 bases lay between the germline ends. The CDR3 runs to 17 residues. The DNA for the CDR3 is TGTGCCAGCAGCGGGGGCCTCGGAGAGAGGTGGTTGGCTGAAGCTTTCTTT. Translating it yields CASSGGLGERWLAEAFF.

The genes are TRBV11-3 and TRBJ1-2; a possible D gene is TRBD1 (5 bases). Trimming cost V 6 bases and J 3 bases, with 23 bases left between them. Germline V lookup: CDR1 SGHNT, CDR2 YENEEA. This CDR3 has 17 residues. The CDR3 nucleotides are TGTGCCAGCAGAACCAATTTAGCGGGGGACCGCGACTATGGCTACACCTTC. Protein: CASRTNLAGDRDYGYTF. Full variable domain (rest looked up from reference TRBV11-3 and TRBJ1-2): EAGVVQSPRYKIIEKKQPVAFWCNPISGHNTLYWYLQNLGQGPELLIRYENEEAVDDSQLPKDRFSAERLKGVDSTLKIQPAELGDSAVYLCASRTNLAGDRDYGYTFGSGTRLTVV.

The genes are TRBV30 and TRBJ1-2; possibly TRBD1 for D (6 bases). CDR3 length equals 12 residues. Deletions cut 7 bases from V and 1 base from J, with 10 bases between. Germline lookup yields CDR1 GTSNPN and CDR2 SVGIG (reference sequence). For the CDR3, the DNA is TGTGCCTCGGACAGACATAACTATGGCTACACCTTC. Protein sequence: CASDRHNYGYTF.

The chain recombines TRBV2 with TRBJ2-5; tentative D call: TRBD1 (6 bases). Per germline, CDR1 SNHLY and CDR2 FYNNEI. CDR3 length: 16 residues. Trimming removed 2 bases at V and 2 bases at J, with 15 bases between. Here the CDR3 reads CASSERGQRLQETQYF. As DNA, the CDR3 is TGTGCCAGCAGTGAAAGGGGACAAAGGTTACAAGAGACCCAGTACTTC.

The chain is built from TRBV18 and TRBJ1-2, with D possibly matching TRBD1 (6 bases). CDR1 is KGHSH, CDR2 LQKENI, per germline. Deletions cut 3 bases from V and 3 bases from J, with 11 bases between. The CDR3 contains 14 residues. CDR3 bases: TGTGCCAGCTCACCGAACAGGGATTACTATGGCTACACCTTC. This sequence encodes CASSPNRDYYGYTF.

J is TRBJ2-7 and V is TRBV4-3; D call uncertain. This CDR3 contains 16 residues. CDR1 is LGHNA and CDR2 is YSLEER in the germline V gene. V shed 0 bases and J shed 4 bases, with 16 bases lying between them. As DNA, the CDR3 is TGCGCCAGCAGCCAAGAATCGGTCCCATCGCCGTACGAGCAGTACTTC. The encoded protein is CASSQESVPSPYEQYF.

The chain is built from TRBV13 and TRBJ2-3; TRBD2 matches 7 bases. Trimming took 3 bases from V and 1 from J; bases not matched to a gene: 13. The CDR3 totals 18 residues. Germline lookup yields CDR1 PRHDT and CDR2 FYEKMQ (reference sequence). CDR3 in DNA: TGTGCCAGCAGCTTCTCCCTAGAAGGGGAGGGCCGCACAGATACGCAGTATTTT. Protein product: CASSFSLEGEGRTDTQYF.

The V gene is TRBV4-2, the J gene TRBJ2-2; D is unresolved. Germline V gene sequence: CDR1 LGHNA, CDR2 YNFKEQ. Trimming took off 1 base at V and 1 base at J, with 19 bases between the two ends. This CDR3 contains 19 residues. The CDR3 nucleotides are TGTGCCAGCAGCCAAGGACAACGGCTAGGCTCCCGGAACACCGGGGAGCTGTTTTTT. Its protein is CASSQGQRLGSRNTGELFF.

Relative to its sample, this clone is medium-sized. The V and J genes are TRBV27 and TRBJ1-1, with D maybe TRBD1 (6 bases). The V and J ends lost 3 bases and 4 bases respectively, with 9 bases between them. CDR1 and CDR2 from the germline V gene are MNHEY and SMNVEV (reference sequence). The CDR3 loop spans 13 amino acids. CDR3 bases: TGTGCCAGCAGTTTGGGAGGGGGCACTGAAGCTTTCTTT. It encodes CASSLGGGTEAFF.